These 29 T cell receptor beta chains were sequenced from one sample in a study of T cells after yellow fever vaccination. TCRdb reprocessed the 5' RACE reads via MiXCR and lists one record per CDR3 protein. The profile covers some 350,000 distinct CDR3 sequences, with approximately 3.9% appearing a single time and about 24% taken by the ten largest. Specimen: PBMCs, collected 5 days after the yellow fever booster vaccination. These receptor sequences come from a man between 18 and 35 years old who received the YFV17D yellow fever vaccine.

The chain links TRBV27 to TRBJ1-2; TRBD1 matches 9 bases. Germline CDR1 is MNHEY and CDR2 is SMNVEV (reference sequence). Germline trimming cut 5 bases from V and 8 bases from J; bases unmatched to any gene: 9. The CDR3 is made up of 14 amino acids. The CDR3 nucleotides read TGTGCCAGCAGTGTCGGACAGGGGTATGGAGGCTACACCTTC. Translation gives CASSVGQGYGGYTF.

This clonotype was observed a handful of times. The chain joins TRBV15 to TRBJ2-7; D is uncertain. The CDR3 is 14 amino acids. Germline CDR1 is LNHNV and CDR2 is YYDKDF (reference sequence). The V end lost 4 bases, the J end lost 4 bases, and 14 bases lay between the germline ends. CDR3 protein: CATSTTAEIYEQYV. The CDR3 DNA reads as TGTGCCACCAGCACTACGGCCGAGATATACGAGCAGTACGTC.

This clonotype was picked up a small number of times. The chain joins TRBV10-3 to TRBJ2-1, with D hard to call. This CDR3 has 11 residues. Per the germline V gene, CDR1 is ENHRY and CDR2 is SYGVKD. Trimming stripped 6 bases from V and 9 bases from J, with 9 bases between. CDR3 protein: CAISGPREQFF. CDR3 in DNA: TGTGCCATCAGCGGGCCCCGTGAGCAGTTCTTC.

The CDR3 DNA sequence: TGTGCCAGCAGCCCCACGGGGGCGGGGAAGACCCAGTACTTC. As protein: CASSPTGAGKTQYF. The chain combines TRBV7-9 with TRBJ2-5, with D perhaps TRBD1 or TRBD2 (6 bases each). Trimming took 5 bases from V and 6 from J, leaving 16 bases between them. CDR3 length equals 14 residues. CDR1 and CDR2 (germline): SEHNR, FQNEAQ (reference sequence). The full variable domain, its missing parts supplied by reference TRBV7-9 and TRBJ2-5, is DTGVSQNPRHKITKRGQNVTFRCDPISEHNRLYWYRQTLGQGPEFLTYFQNEAQLEKSRLLSDRFSAERPKGSFSTLEIQRTEQGDSAMYLCASSPTGAGKTQYFGPGTRLLVL.

The rearrangement links TRBV11-2 to TRBJ2-5; a weak D match, TRBD2 (6 bases). The germline gives CDR1 SGHAT, CDR2 FQNNGV. The V end was cut by 1 base, the J end by 7 bases, with 10 bases between. This CDR3 contains 13 residues. For the CDR3, the DNA is TGTGCCAGCAGCTTAGGGGACTGGGGGACCCAGTACTTC. This translates into CASSLGDWGTQYF.

The chain couples TRBV20-1 to TRBJ2-3; perhaps D is TRBD1 or TRBD2 (5 bases each). The CDR3 runs 14 residues. Trimming stripped 3 bases from V and 2 bases from J, with 12 bases between. Germline V gene data show CDR1 as DFQATT and CDR2 as SNEGSKA (reference sequence). CDR3 in amino acids: CSASVVGTTDTQYF. The DNA of the CDR3 is TGCAGTGCTAGCGTTGTGGGGACCACAGATACGCAGTATTTT.

V gene TRBV6-5 combines with J gene TRBJ2-5; 8 positions agree with TRBD2. This CDR3 region has 15 residues. Germline CDR1 is MNHEY and CDR2 is SVGAGI. Trimming cost V 6 bases and J 1 base; bases outside gene matches: 7. This CDR3 is CASSPVAGGQETQYF. The CDR3 region has the DNA TGTGCCAGCAGCCCCGTTGCGGGGGGCCAAGAGACCCAGTACTTC.

This clonotype showed up many times. The V and J genes are TRBV28 and TRBJ2-7; 10 nucleotides line up with TRBD1. The CDR3 covers 16 residues. The V segment lost 5 bases and the J segment 3 bases; nucleotides outside the gene matches: 10. CDR1 and CDR2 (germline): MDHEN, SYDVKM. In nucleotides, the CDR3 is TGTGCCAGCAGTGCGACAGGGGGCAGATCTTACTACGAGCAGTACGTC. Its protein product is CASSATGGRSYYEQYV.

The CDR3 here is CAYSTLGERLPEAFF. The CDR3 bases are TGTGCCTACTCAACCCTGGGGGAGAGACTCCCTGAAGCTTTCTTT. V and J are TRBV30 and TRBJ1-1; maybe TRBD1 (5 bases). There are 15 residues in the CDR3. The germline gives CDR1 GTSNPN, CDR2 SVGIG (reference sequence). Trimming pared 7 bases from V and 6 bases from J, leaving 24 bases between.

This clonotype was seen at least ten times. For the CDR3, the DNA is TGTGCCAGCAGCTTGGACAGGTCGGGTGGCTACACCTTC. It encodes CASSLDRSGGYTF. The chain couples TRBV11-2 to TRBJ1-2; the match to TRBD1 covers 7 bases. The CDR3 covers 13 residues. After removal of 3 bases from V and 7 bases from J, the junction contained 5 bases not matched to a gene. The germline gives CDR1 SGHAT, CDR2 FQNNGV.

This clonotype has a count of ten or more. The chain combines TRBV27 with TRBJ1-4, with D maybe TRBD1 (6 bases). The CDR3 loop spans 14 amino acids. From germline, CDR1 is MNHEY and CDR2 SMNVEV (reference sequence). Trimming removed 10 bases at V and 6 bases at J, with 18 bases between. For the CDR3, the DNA is TGTGCCATCCTAGGGCACAGGGCTGATGAAAAACTGTTTTTT. Its protein is CAILGHRADEKLFF.

There are a few counts of this clonotype. The V gene is TRBV5-1, the J gene TRBJ2-2; 11 positions agree with TRBD2. CDR1 and CDR2 (germline): SGHRS, YFSETQ. The junction had 8 bases not matched to a gene; V was cut back by 4 bases and J by 0 bases. This CDR3 contains 18 residues. The CDR3 sequence is CASSRLAGTIANTGELFF. CDR3 bases: TGCGCCAGCAGCCGACTAGCGGGAACGATCGCGAACACCGGGGAGCTGTTTTTT.

The rearrangement uses TRBV18 and TRBJ1-6, with unresolved D. The CDR3 is made up of 14 amino acids. Germline V gene data show CDR1 as KGHSH and CDR2 as LQKENI. Trimming stripped 4 bases from V and 7 bases from J, with 11 bases between. CDR3 amino acids: CASSLRVENSPLHF. Here the CDR3 DNA reads TGTGCCAGCTCACTACGGGTAGAGAATTCACCCCTCCACTTT.

This clonotype was picked up many times. The chain couples TRBV10-3 to TRBJ2-1; no clear D gene. The V gene's germline CDR1 is ENHRY and CDR2 SYGVKD. The V end was cut by 8 bases, the J end by 3 bases, with 8 bases between. The CDR3 is 12 residues long. This CDR3 reads CAIGDNYNEQFF. The CDR3 DNA follows: TGTGCCATCGGCGACAACTACAATGAGCAGTTCTTC.

The chain recombines TRBV7-9 with TRBJ2-1, with 10 bases identical to TRBD1. Germline assignment: CDR1 SEHNR and CDR2 FQNEAQ (reference sequence). The CDR3 length is 16 residues. Germline trimming cut 1 base from V and 8 bases from J; bases unmatched to any gene: 8. As DNA, the CDR3 is TGTGCCAGCAGCTTAGTCGTAAGGACAGGGGGGGATGAGCAGTTCTTC. Translated: CASSLVVRTGGDEQFF. Full variable domain (outside the CDR3, taken from reference TRBV7-9 and TRBJ2-1): DTGVSQNPRHKITKRGQNVTFRCDPISEHNRLYWYRQTLGQGPEFLTYFQNEAQLEKSRLLSDRFSAERPKGSFSTLEIQRTEQGDSAMYLCASSLVVRTGGDEQFFGPGTRLTVL.

The table lists this clonotype with many counts. V and J are TRBV7-2 and TRBJ2-3, with D perhaps given as TRBD1 or TRBD2 (5 bases each). V lost 6 bases and J 6 bases, leaving 16 bases between the germline ends. From germline, CDR1 is SGHTA and CDR2 FQGNSA. The CDR3 runs 14 residues. The CDR3 protein is CASSLDGTLDTQYF. Here the CDR3 DNA reads TGTGCCAGCAGTCTGGACGGGACCCTTGATACGCAGTATTTT.

This clonotype appeared many times. This chain uses TRBV28 with TRBJ1-4; D is possibly TRBD1 (6 bases). The germline gives CDR1 MDHEN, CDR2 SYDVKM. V was cut by 8 bases and J by 6 bases, with 13 bases left in between. This CDR3 contains 13 residues. The CDR3 bases are TGTGCCAGCGGTCAACAGGGCTATGAAAAACTGTTTTTT. Protein sequence: CASGQQGYEKLFF.

The gene calls are TRBV5-8 and TRBJ1-1; 7 nucleotides agree with TRBD1. The germline V gene has CDR1 SGHTS and CDR2 YDEGEE. This CDR3 contains 15 residues. V shed 5 bases and J 4 bases; nucleotides not matched to a gene: 11. The CDR3 DNA reads TGTGCCAGCAGTCCCGGGACAGAAACTTTCACTGAAGCTTTCTTT. Amino acids: CASSPGTETFTEAFF.

The chain carries TRBV20-1 and TRBJ1-4, with no clear D. CDR1 is DFQATT, CDR2 SNEGSKA, per germline (reference sequence). The CDR3 is 19 amino acids. Trimming cost V 5 bases and J 0 bases, with 25 bases left between them. The CDR3: CSAHPGRGAFGTTNEKLFF. The CDR3 region has the DNA TGCAGTGCTCACCCCGGGCGAGGCGCCTTCGGGACAACTAATGAAAAACTGTTTTTT.

The chain recombines TRBV5-1 with TRBJ1-1; no reliable D call. Trimming removed 1 base from V and 1 base from J, with 8 bases in between. The CDR3 runs to 14 residues. Germline V gene data show CDR1 as SGHRS and CDR2 as YFSETQ. The CDR3 loop is CASSLWGTNTEAFF. Here the CDR3 DNA reads TGCGCCAGCAGCTTGTGGGGAACGAACACTGAAGCTTTCTTT.

This clonotype was seen a handful of times. V usage is TRBV18 and J usage is TRBJ2-7, with a tentative D call TRBD1 (6 bases). The V gene's germline CDR1 is KGHSH and CDR2 LQKENI. The CDR3 is 14 amino acids. The V end was cut by 3 bases, the J end by 4 bases, with 13 bases between. This CDR3 is CASSPQGQGYEQYV. DNA for the CDR3: TGTGCCAGCTCACCCCAGGGGCAGGGTTACGAGCAGTACGTC.

This clonotype was observed a handful of times. V is TRBV7-9 and J is TRBJ1-5, with a tentative D call TRBD1 (5 bases). The germline V gene encodes CDR1 SEHNR and CDR2 FQNEAQ (reference sequence). V lost 5 bases and J 6 bases, leaving 17 bases between the germline ends. CDR3 length equals 15 residues. The CDR3: CASSPRWGEGQPQHF. The CDR3 bases are TGTGCCAGCAGCCCCCGTTGGGGGGAAGGTCAGCCCCAGCATTTT.

J is TRBJ1-1 and V is TRBV5-1; D is undetermined. CDR1 is SGHRS, CDR2 YFSETQ, per germline. V dropped 0 bases and J dropped 11 bases, with 23 bases sitting between them. The CDR3 is 16 amino acids. CDR3 sequence reads: CASSLGAIGGSVNAFF. In DNA, the CDR3 is TGCGCCAGCAGCTTGGGGGCGATCGGAGGCTCCGTGAATGCTTTCTTT.

This clonotype was counted only a few times. The CDR3 region is CASRPPGLAVAGELFF. The CDR3, as DNA: TGTGCCAGCAGGCCACCGGGACTAGCTGTCGCCGGGGAGCTGTTTTTT. The chain has TRBV7-3 and TRBJ2-2; 9 nucleotides align to TRBD2. J gave up 6 bases and V 6 bases, and 11 bases lay outside the gene matches. CDR1 and CDR2 from the germline V gene are SGHTA and FQGTGA. The CDR3 sequence is 16 residues long.

This clonotype has ten or more counts. The rearrangement links TRBV7-3 to TRBJ2-7, with 7 bases aligning to TRBD2. Germline trimming cut 2 bases from V and 2 bases from J; bases unmatched to any gene: 9. Looked up from germline, CDR1 is SGHTA and CDR2 is FQGTGA. There are 16 residues in the CDR3. The CDR3 here is CASSLARGGMTYEQYV. For the CDR3, the DNA is TGTGCCAGCAGCTTAGCCCGGGGAGGGATGACCTACGAGCAGTACGTC.

The sample holds many counts of this clonotype. V usage is TRBV5-1 and J usage is TRBJ1-1; D not certain. Germline lookup yields CDR1 SGHRS and CDR2 YFSETQ. Trimming took off 0 bases at V and 2 bases at J, with 8 bases between the two ends. The CDR3 spans 14 residues. The DNA of the CDR3 is TGCGCCAGCAGCTTGGGTGCAGCTAACACTGAAGCTTTCTTT. Its translation is CASSLGAANTEAFF. Full variable domain (rest looked up from reference TRBV5-1 and TRBJ1-1): KAGVTQTPRYLIKTRGQQVTLSCSPISGHRSVSWYQQTPGQGLQFLFEYFSETQRNKGNFPGRFSGRQFSNSRSEMNVSTLELGDSALYLCASSLGAANTEAFFGQGTRLTVV.

This clonotype was counted between two and nine times. The chain couples TRBV7-8 to TRBJ1-2; 9 bases fit TRBD1. V shed 5 bases and J 8 bases; nucleotides not matched to a gene: 9. The CDR3 extends over 14 amino acids. Germline V gene sequence: CDR1 SGHVS, CDR2 FQNEAQ. The CDR3 coding sequence is TGTGCCAGCAGCCGCGGGACAGGGAATCAGGGCTACACCTTC. Translated, it gives CASSRGTGNQGYTF.

Only a few counts were recorded for this clonotype. This chain links TRBV7-9 with TRBJ2-1; D possibly uses TRBD1 or TRBD2 (5 bases each). Germline CDR1 reads SEHNR; CDR2 reads FQNEAQ (reference sequence). The CDR3 sequence is 21 residues long. Trimming removed 3 bases at V and 5 bases at J, with 32 bases between. CDR3 sequence: CASSFDRGKGPRVSSHNEQFF. As DNA, the CDR3 is TGTGCCAGCAGCTTCGACCGGGGTAAGGGACCTCGGGTTTCAAGCCACAATGAGCAGTTCTTC.

V and J are TRBV20-1 and TRBJ2-5; 9 positions match TRBD2. The V gene's germline CDR1 is DFQATT and CDR2 SNEGSKA (reference sequence). The CDR3 has 15 residues. Trimming removed 8 bases from V and 1 base from J; junction bases left unmatched: 11. CDR3 in DNA: TGCAGTTCAGCAAGCGGGGGGACGTCCCAAGAGACCCAGTACTTC. This translates into CSSASGGTSQETQYF.